This TCR beta chain was sequenced for a study of control samples from healthy donors and cancer patients. This CDR3 spans 15 amino acids. Trimming removed 3 bases at V and 2 bases at J, with 14 bases between. Germline V lookup: CDR1 MDHEN, CDR2 SYDVKM. Profiling relied on immunoSEQ multiplex PCR, and the TCRdb table lists in-frame clones only, not all of them. The sample includes 140,000 to 150,000 clones, about 90% of them seen just once. J is TRBJ2-7 and V is TRBV28; D remains unclear. The sample taken for sequencing was blood. The TCR sequence derives from a man aged 30-40 years in good health. CDR3 amino acids: CASSFPQAGTYEQYF. The CDR3 DNA sequence: TGTGCCAGCAGTTTCCCCCAGGCCGGAACCTACGAGCAGTACTTC.